This TCR beta chain stems from a study of CD8+ T cells in alopecia areata. Study information: Among treated patients, oral tofacitinib was administered at 5 to 10 mg twice daily.

Treatment specified: oral pan-JAK inhibitor, 5-10 mg twice daily. Researchers took lesional scalp punch biopsies and peripheral blood from people who were alopecia areata patients. Sorted populations comprised CD4+ and CD8+ T cells obtained from PBMCs. Trimming at V came to 5 bases and at J to 0 bases, leaving 8 bases not matched to a gene. Per germline, CDR1 MGHRA and CDR2 YSYEKL. The CDR3 contains 17 residues. Study-level results: Normal scalp had lower clonality than lesional scalp, with alopecia totalis/universalis lesions showing this most strongly.

Following extraction, RNA underwent reverse transcription to cDNA, which served as the sequencing template. Here immunoSEQ multiplex PCR was the method, and the copy in TCRdb shows in-frame clones only, minus some. Of about 74,000 clones detected, approximately 29% appear once; the ten largest clones hold about 15%. This clone was picked up many times. The antigen is unknown. The source of this sequence is a human donor with alopecia areata. The chain employs TRBV4-1 and TRBJ2-2, with 8 bases identical to TRBD2. This sample comprised CD8+ T cells sorted from blood, obtained at week 4, from a patient treated with tofacitinib. CDR3 sequence reads: CASSTPGGASNTGELFF. The CDR3, as DNA: TGCGCCAGCAGCACCCCCGGGGGGGCCTCGAACACCGGGGAGCTGTTTTTT.